This paragraph reports one T cell receptor (beta chain). V shed 7 bases and J 6 bases; nucleotides not matched to a gene: 22. This CDR3 has 17 residues. Germline V CDR1 and CDR2: SQVTM, ANQGSEA. The data are from a study of blood T cell repertoires in COVID-19. Study summary: Sample material is recorded as cDNA or gDNA derived from T cells, B-cell-depleted T cells, or PBMCs.

Using immunoSEQ multiplex PCR, the repertoire was profiled, and TCRdb retains in-frame clones only, with some absent. This table has a few hundred thousand clones, 85% to 90% appearing once. This chain uses TRBV29-1 with TRBJ1-1, with 8 nucleotides matching TRBD1. The sample comprised PBMCs or T cells enriched from blood (not recorded which). The source of this sequence is a man aged 25-45 years who had recovered from COVID-19. CDR3 sequence: CSGGQGRTGVGVAEAFF. The CDR3, as DNA: TGCAGCGGAGGACAGGGCCGAACTGGAGTCGGGGTCGCTGAAGCTTTCTTT.